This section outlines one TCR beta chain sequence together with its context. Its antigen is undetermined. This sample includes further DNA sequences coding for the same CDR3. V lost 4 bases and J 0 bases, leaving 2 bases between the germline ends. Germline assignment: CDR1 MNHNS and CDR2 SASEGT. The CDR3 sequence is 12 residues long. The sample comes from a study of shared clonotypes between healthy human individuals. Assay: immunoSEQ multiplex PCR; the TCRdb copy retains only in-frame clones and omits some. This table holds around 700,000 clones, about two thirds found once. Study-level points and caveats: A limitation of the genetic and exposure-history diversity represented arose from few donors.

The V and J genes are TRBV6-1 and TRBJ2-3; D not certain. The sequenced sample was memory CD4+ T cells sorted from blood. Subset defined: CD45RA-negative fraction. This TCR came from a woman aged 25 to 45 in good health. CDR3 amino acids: CASSGSTDTQYF. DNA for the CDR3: TGTGCCAGCAGTGGAAGCACAGATACGCAGTATTTT.